The 16 T cell receptor beta chains below all came from one sample that was sequenced in a study of shared clonotypes between healthy human individuals. This table comes from immunoSEQ multiplex PCR, and its TCRdb copy is limited to in-frame clones, with some not included. Here the sample spans nearly 1 million clones, approximately 80% being singletons. The specimen sequenced was memory CD4+ T cells sorted from blood. Subset described: CD45RA-negative fraction. The receptors originated from a man aged 18 to 29 in good health.

V gene TRBV4-1 combines with J gene TRBJ2-2; 9 bases fit TRBD1. Germline trimming cut 3 bases from V and 7 bases from J; bases unmatched to any gene: 15. The CDR3 covers 18 residues. Per germline, CDR1 MGHRA and CDR2 YSYEKL. The chain's CDR3 is CASSQLQSRDREGGELFF. The CDR3 nucleotides read TGCGCCAGCAGCCAGCTCCAGTCTAGGGACAGGGAGGGCGGGGAGCTGTTTTTT.

The rearrangement joins TRBV6-5 to TRBJ1-4; 8 nucleotides agree with TRBD1. V shed 6 bases and J 8 bases; nucleotides not matched to a gene: 8. Per germline, CDR1 MNHEY and CDR2 SVGAGI. The CDR3 extends over 14 amino acids. CDR3 sequence reads: CASRPQGAAEKLFF. In DNA form, the CDR3 reads TGTGCCAGCAGGCCCCAGGGGGCAGCGGAAAAACTGTTTTTT.

The V and J genes are TRBV9 and TRBJ2-3; perhaps TRBD1 as D (5 bases). Germline CDR1 is SGDLS and CDR2 is YYNGEE. V was pared by 5 bases and J by 1 base, with 14 bases between. This CDR3 spans 15 amino acids. As DNA, the CDR3 is TGTGCCAGCAGTCCGCAGGGTTTCCGCACAGATACGCAGTATTTT. Its translation: CASSPQGFRTDTQYF.

This clone was detected a few times. CDR3 nucleotide sequence: TGTGCCAGCAGCTTAGGGGACCCGGGGAATGAGCAGTTCTTC. It is translated as CASSLGDPGNEQFF. The chain links TRBV7-2 to TRBJ2-1; D may match TRBD1 or TRBD2 (5 bases each). V was pared by 1 base and J by 7 bases, with 11 bases between. This CDR3 contains 14 residues. The germline CDR1 and CDR2 sequences are SGHTA and FQGNSA.

This clone was picked up a small number of times. V usage is TRBV15 and J usage is TRBJ2-3, with TRBD1 matching over 7 bases. Germline-derived CDR1 and CDR2 are LNHNV and YYDKDF (reference sequence). V shed 1 base, J shed 2 bases, and the junction held 3 bases outside the gene matches. This CDR3 contains 15 residues. CDR3 in DNA: TGTGCCACCAGCAGAGGACAGGGACCCACAGATACGCAGTATTTT. Translated, it gives CATSRGQGPTDTQYF.

The chain has TRBV4-1 and TRBJ1-4; D remains unclear. CDR1 and CDR2 (germline): MGHRA, YSYEKL. Trimming stripped 2 bases from V and 11 bases from J, with 18 bases between. This CDR3 region has 15 residues. CDR3 DNA sequence: TGCGCCAGCAGCCAAAAGAGTACACCCCAGGAGAAACTGTTTTTT. This codes for CASSQKSTPQEKLFF.

This clone showed up many times. Other DNA sequences in this sample translate to the same CDR3. V usage is TRBV5-1 and J usage is TRBJ1-1; D might be TRBD1 (5 bases). The germline V gene encodes CDR1 SGHRS and CDR2 YFSETQ. This CDR3 contains 15 residues. The V and J ends lost 4 bases and 0 bases respectively, with 13 bases between them. CDR3 DNA sequence: TGCGCCAGCAGCGACGGACGGGGGATGAACACTGAAGCTTTCTTT. It encodes CASSDGRGMNTEAFF.

The chain has TRBV6-5 and TRBJ1-5; no definite D call. Germline CDR1 is MNHEY and CDR2 is SVGAGI. The CDR3 runs 15 residues. Trimming cost V 6 bases and J 0 bases, with 12 bases left between them. The CDR3 DNA sequence: TGTGCCAGCAGAAGTTCTGGGATTAGCAATCAGCCCCAGCATTTT. Its translation is CASRSSGISNQPQHF.

Regarding this clone: This sequence may be a read error, since a much larger clone differs from it by one base. The same CDR3 can be traced to other DNA sequences in this sample. The rearrangement joins TRBV6-5 to TRBJ2-7; D is unclear. This CDR3 contains 11 residues. CDR1 is MNHEY and CDR2 is SVGAGI in the germline V gene. V dropped 6 bases and J dropped 2 bases, with 5 bases sitting between them. This chain's CDR3 is CASSSAYEQYF. The CDR3 DNA follows: TGTGCCAGCAGCTCCGCCTACGAGCAGTACTTC.

The chain joins TRBV9 to TRBJ2-2; D is possibly TRBD2 (6 bases). The germline CDR1 and CDR2 sequences are SGDLS and YYNGEE. The CDR3 contains 17 residues. V was cut by 4 bases and J by 0 bases, with 16 bases left in between. The CDR3 nucleotides are TGTGCCAGCAGCTCAAGGGGTGCGGGATCGAACACCGGGGAGCTGTTTTTT. Amino acid sequence: CASSSRGAGSNTGELFF.

This chain uses TRBV7-2 with TRBJ2-5, with 7 bases identical to TRBD1. The CDR3 runs 12 residues. Germline CDR1 reads SGHTA; CDR2 reads FQGNSA. After removal of 5 bases from V and 9 bases from J, the junction contained 6 bases not matched to a gene. CDR3 residues: CASSRYRGAQYF. The DNA of the CDR3 is TGTGCCAGCAGCCGATACAGGGGAGCCCAGTACTTC.

The rearrangement joins TRBV7-9 to TRBJ1-1, with a possible D match to TRBD1 (6 bases). The germline CDR1 and CDR2 sequences are SEHNR and FQNEAQ (reference sequence). The CDR3 extends over 14 amino acids. Deletions cut 4 bases from V and 4 bases from J, with 13 bases between. The DNA for the CDR3 is TGTGCCAGCAGCTCCCAGGGGTTGAGCACTGAAGCTTTCTTT. Encoded protein: CASSSQGLSTEAFF.

This clone was seen ten or more times. The chain has TRBV6-5 and TRBJ2-4; TRBD2 might be the D (6 bases). Per germline, CDR1 MNHEY and CDR2 SVGAGI. The CDR3 spans 15 residues. Trimming removed 6 bases from V and 4 bases from J, with 16 bases in between. The CDR3, as DNA: TGTGCCAGCAGAGAGAGCCGGGAGACGAAAAACATTCAGTACTTC. Its protein product is CASRESRETKNIQYF.

The J gene is TRBJ2-2, the V gene TRBV5-1; 7 bases match TRBD1. This CDR3 has 16 residues. Germline V gene sequence: CDR1 SGHRS, CDR2 YFSETQ. V was pared by 8 bases and J by 5 bases, with 15 bases of the junction left unmatched. The CDR3 sequence: CASQGTGVLRTGELFF. In nucleotides, the CDR3 is TGCGCCAGTCAGGGAACAGGGGTGCTTCGGACCGGGGAGCTGTTTTTT.

This chain uses TRBV5-6 with TRBJ1-3; tentatively, D is TRBD1 (5 bases). Germline V gene sequence: CDR1 SGHDT, CDR2 YYEEEE. The CDR3 is 15 residues long. Trimming stripped 4 bases from V and 0 bases from J, with 11 bases between. The chain's CDR3 is CASSAGTSSGNTIYF. In nucleotides, the CDR3 is TGTGCCAGCAGCGCCGGGACGAGCTCTGGAAACACCATATATTTT.

The V gene is TRBV7-2, the J gene TRBJ1-4; possible D gene TRBD1, 6 bases. Trimming pared 7 bases from V and 4 bases from J, leaving 13 bases between. The germline V gene encodes CDR1 SGHTA and CDR2 FQGNSA. This CDR3 region has 14 residues. This CDR3 is CASTRGGFNEKLFF. The CDR3 DNA sequence: TGTGCCAGCACACGGGGGGGCTTTAATGAAAAACTGTTTTTT.